Below are 16 T cell receptor beta chains sequenced from a single sample in a study of blood T cells in healthy people across ages (dated by TCRdb to between 2014 and 2017). The library was generated by 5' RACE. Sequenced using an Illumina HiSeq 2500. A second PCR of roughly 7 to 12 cycles was run with a J-beta primer mix and a sample-barcoded 5' primer. TCRdb ran its own pipeline on the public reads, namely fastp trimming at Q25 and MiXCR clone calling, and kept in-frame beta chains. Entries that share a CDR3 protein sequence are merged under the most common genes and DNA. Within this sample are about 1,500,000 distinct CDR3 sequences, with about 30% of them counted one time only. The top ten constitute 7.7% of the sample. Material: blood. The source of these receptors is a woman in her thirties in good health.

This clonotype was counted between two and nine times. The chain joins TRBV6-1 to TRBJ1-1, with TRBD1 matching 8 bases. This CDR3 is built from 16 residues. Losses at the gene ends were 4 bases for V and 1 base for J; bases not matched to a gene: 8. Germline CDR1 is MNHNS and CDR2 is SASEGT. The CDR3 DNA is TGTGCCAGCAGTGCCCGACAGGGGTGGGAGAACACTGAAGCTTTCTTT. Translated: CASSARQGWENTEAFF.

The chain carries TRBV7-9 and TRBJ2-1; 11 nucleotides align to TRBD1. Germline V CDR1 and CDR2: SEHNR, FQNEAQ (reference sequence). The V segment lost 5 bases and the J segment 6 bases; nucleotides outside the gene matches: 6. The CDR3 contains 15 residues. CDR3 amino acids: CASSPTGTGGNEQFF. As DNA, the CDR3 is TGTGCCAGCAGCCCAACCGGGACAGGGGGCAATGAGCAGTTCTTC.

A remark on this clonotype: At one of its ends the junction is not consistent with the germline gene, which may arise from a read error. The V call is TRBV12-3 or TRBV12-4, the J call TRBJ2-3; D is unresolved. The CDR3 loop spans 10 amino acids. The CDR3 region has the DNA TGTGCCGCCAGCACAGATGCGCAGTATTTT. This encodes CAASTDAQYF.

This clonotype was seen only a few times. The chain employs TRBV15 and TRBJ2-5, with D possibly TRBD2 on 5 matching bases. The V gene's germline CDR1 is LNHNV and CDR2 YYDKDF (reference sequence). This CDR3 is 14 amino acids long. V was clipped by 3 bases and J by 3 bases, with 11 bases between them. CDR3 region: CATSSRRLEETQYF. DNA of the CDR3: TGTGCCACCAGCAGTAGGAGGTTAGAAGAGACCCAGTACTTC.

This clonotype has a handful of counts. The chain carries TRBV9 and TRBJ1-1; D is unresolved. This CDR3 contains 14 residues. Germline V gives CDR1 SGDLS, CDR2 YYNGEE. V dropped 0 bases and J dropped 4 bases, with 10 bases sitting between them. The CDR3: CASSVAQAGTEAFF. In nucleotides, the CDR3 is TGTGCCAGCAGCGTAGCGCAGGCAGGCACTGAAGCTTTCTTT.

About this clonotype itself: No conserved phenylalanine or tryptophan is present at the end of the CDR3, so a read error is the likely explanation. Here the CDR3 DNA reads TGTGCCAGCAGCTTTGGACAGGGTAATGGAGATACGCAGTATGTT. Residues: CASSFGQGNGDTQYV. The chain uses TRBV7-2 and TRBJ2-3; 8 nucleotides agree with TRBD1. With 3 bases clipped from V and 5 bases from J, the junction kept 7 bases outside the gene matches. CDR1 SGHTA and CDR2 FQGNSA come from the germline V gene. The CDR3 totals 15 residues.

This clonotype came up many times. This chain connects TRBV20-1 to TRBJ2-1; D tentatively fits TRBD1 or TRBD2 (5 bases each). Germline V gene data show CDR1 as DFQATT and CDR2 as SNEGSKA (reference sequence). This CDR3 has 12 residues. The CDR3 DNA reads TGCAGCTGGGGGAGCTCCTACAATGAGCAGTTCTTC. This sequence encodes CSWGSSYNEQFF.

This clonotype was found a few times. V and J are TRBV12-5 and TRBJ2-5, with 10 bases fitting TRBD2. V shed 4 bases, J shed 5 bases, and the junction held 1 base outside the gene matches. The CDR3 loop spans 13 amino acids. The germline CDR1 and CDR2 sequences are LGHNT and FRNRAP. The CDR3 loop is CASGSGLAETQYF. Written as DNA, the CDR3 is TGTGCTAGTGGTTCGGGACTAGCGGAGACCCAGTACTTC.

The chain couples TRBV7-2 to TRBJ1-2; perhaps TRBD1 as D (5 bases). This CDR3 region has 13 residues. V was cut by 1 base and J by 6 bases, with 9 bases left in between. The germline CDR1 and CDR2 sequences are SGHTA and FQGNSA. CDR3 loop: CASSLGRENGYTF. As DNA, the CDR3 is TGTGCCAGCAGCTTAGGCAGGGAGAATGGCTACACCTTC. Using reference TRBV7-2 and TRBJ1-2 for the parts outside the CDR3, the full variable domain is GAGVSQSPSNKVTEKGKDVELRCDPISGHTALYWYRQSLGQGLEFLIYFQGNSAPDKSGLPSDRFSAERTGGSVSTLTIQRTQQEDSAVYLCASSLGRENGYTFGSGTRLTVV.

This clonotype was found many times. The chain uses TRBV5-1 and TRBJ2-7, with D possibly matching TRBD2 (5 bases). V was cut by 0 bases and J by 6 bases, with 13 bases left in between. The length of the CDR3 is 14 residues. From germline, CDR1 is SGHRS and CDR2 YFSETQ. The CDR3 region has the DNA TGCGCCAGCAGCTTGGTCCCGGGCGCGGGCGAGCAGTACTTC. Protein sequence: CASSLVPGAGEQYF.

J is TRBJ2-7 and V is TRBV29-1; D remains unclear. This CDR3 spans 10 amino acids. Trimming shortened V by 2 bases and J by 6 bases, and 5 bases separated the two germline ends. Germline CDR1 is SQVTM and CDR2 is ANQGSEA. This chain's CDR3 is CSVETSEQYF. The CDR3 DNA reads as TGCAGCGTTGAAACTTCCGAGCAGTACTTC.

The chain combines TRBV24-1 with TRBJ1-1, with a possible D match to TRBD1 (5 bases). This CDR3 is built from 15 residues. Per the germline V gene, CDR1 is KGHDR and CDR2 is SFDVKD. V lost 4 bases and J 4 bases, leaving 15 bases between the germline ends. The CDR3 coding sequence is TGTGCCACCAGTGAAACCCAGGGACCTGTCACTGAAGCTTTCTTT. Residues: CATSETQGPVTEAFF.

This clonotype was seen a few times. The chain recombines TRBV18 with TRBJ1-1, with D unclear. Trimming removed 5 bases from V and 3 bases from J, with 19 bases in between. Germline assignment: CDR1 KGHSH and CDR2 LQKENI. The CDR3 sequence is 16 residues long. The CDR3 DNA follows: TGTGCCAGCTCAAGGACCGACTCGGTGAGGGACACTGAAGCTTTCTTT. Its protein product is CASSRTDSVRDTEAFF. The full variable domain, its missing parts supplied by reference TRBV18 and TRBJ1-1, is NAGVMQNPRHLVRRRGQEARLRCSPMKGHSHVYWYRQLPEEGLKFMVYLQKENIIDESGMPKERFSAEFPKEGPSILRIQQVVRGDSAAYFCASSRTDSVRDTEAFFGQGTRLTVV.

In its sample, this clonotype was seen many times. V and J are TRBV5-5 and TRBJ2-2; weak D call: TRBD2 (5 bases). The V end was cut by 1 base, the J end by 0 bases, with 10 bases between. Germline lookup yields CDR1 SGHKS and CDR2 YYEKEE (reference sequence). The CDR3 is made up of 16 amino acids. CDR3 residues: CASSLLAGTNTGELFF. The CDR3 bases are TGTGCCAGCAGCTTGCTTGCGGGCACGAACACCGGGGAGCTGTTTTTT.

This clonotype has just a few counts. The rearrangement uses TRBV5-1 and TRBJ2-3, with 9 nucleotides matching TRBD2. The length of the CDR3 is 17 residues. The V gene's germline CDR1 is SGHRS and CDR2 YFSETQ. The V segment lost 4 bases and the J segment 2 bases; nucleotides outside the gene matches: 11. The CDR3 coding sequence is TGCGCCAGCAGCCCCGGACTAGCGTGGATCGACACAGATACGCAGTATTTT. This sequence encodes CASSPGLAWIDTDTQYF.

This clonotype was counted at least ten times. V gene TRBV7-2 combines with J gene TRBJ2-7, with 8 bases fitting TRBD2. Germline lookup yields CDR1 SGHTA and CDR2 FQGNSA. The CDR3 sequence is 14 residues long. V lost 2 bases to trimming and J lost 7 bases; unmatched junction nucleotides: 7. CDR3 sequence reads: CASSLSGSNGEQYF. In nucleotides, the CDR3 is TGTGCCAGCAGCTTAAGCGGGAGTAACGGAGAGCAGTACTTC.